These 8 T cell receptor beta chains share one sample of origin, sequenced in a study of cytomegalovirus exposure and HLA in healthy donors. 13 Jbeta primers and 60 Vbeta primers were used for the PCR. TCRdb keeps only in-frame clones here, not all; method: immunoSEQ multiplex PCR. The table includes approximately 160,000 clones, approximately 84% detected once. The specimen was PBMCs. These receptors came from a woman in her thirties or forties in good health and CMV-seropositive.

This chain joins TRBV5-4 and TRBJ2-7, with 7 bases matching TRBD1. The CDR3 contains 15 residues. CDR1 is SGHNT, CDR2 YYREEE, per germline (reference sequence). V lost 4 bases, J lost 0 bases, and 7 bases stayed unmatched. The CDR3 loop is CASSQQGSSSYEQYF. CDR3 DNA sequence: TGTGCCAGCAGCCAACAGGGGTCCAGCTCCTACGAGCAGTACTTC.

J is TRBJ1-3 and V is TRBV5-8, with D unclear. The CDR3 contains 14 residues. From germline, CDR1 is SGHTS and CDR2 YDEGEE. Trimming took off 0 bases at V and 6 bases at J, with 10 bases between the two ends. In DNA form, the CDR3 reads TGTGCCAGCAGCTTGGGGGCTGTAGAAAACACCATATATTTT. Translating it yields CASSLGAVENTIYF.

The rearrangement links TRBV6-4 to TRBJ2-3; a possible D gene is TRBD1 (5 bases). The V gene lost 5 bases and the J gene lost 2 bases, with 11 bases spanning the gap. Germline CDR1 MRHNA, CDR2 SNTAGT. This CDR3 has 14 amino acids. In DNA, the CDR3 is TGTGCCAGCAGTCAGGACACACACACAGATACGCAGTATTTT. Translated, it gives CASSQDTHTDTQYF.

The V call is TRBV11-2, the J call TRBJ2-7, with TRBD1 identical over 10 bases. V lost 1 base to trimming and J lost 6 bases; unmatched junction nucleotides: 12. The CDR3 spans 17 residues. Germline V gives CDR1 SGHAT, CDR2 FQNNGV. The CDR3 DNA reads TGTGCCAGCAGCTTAGGGGGACAGGGGAGTTCCGTCTCCGAGCAGTACTTC. The encoded protein is CASSLGGQGSSVSEQYF.

The chain joins TRBV4-1 to TRBJ2-2, with D maybe TRBD1 (5 bases). This CDR3 has 15 residues. Germline V lookup: CDR1 MGHRA, CDR2 YSYEKL. V was clipped by 5 bases and J by 5 bases, with 15 bases between them. The CDR3 DNA follows: TGCGCCAGCAGCATCGCTCCAGGGTGGACCGGGGAGCTGTTTTTT. It specifies CASSIAPGWTGELFF.

This clone occurred a few times. This rearrangement joins TRBV5-4 to TRBJ1-1, with D perhaps matching TRBD1 (6 bases). The CDR3 spans 12 residues. CDR1 and CDR2 (germline): SGHNT, YYREEE (reference sequence). Between the trimmed V and J ends, which lost 2 bases and 7 bases, there was a span of 9 bases. This chain's CDR3 is CASSFDRSEAFF. The CDR3 nucleotides are TGTGCCAGCAGCTTTGACAGGAGTGAAGCTTTCTTT.

The chain recombines TRBV27 with TRBJ2-2, with a tentative D call TRBD1 (5 bases). CDR3 size: 17 residues. With 5 bases removed from V and 0 bases from J, the gap between germline ends came to 16 bases. Germline assignment: CDR1 MNHEY and CDR2 SMNVEV (reference sequence). The DNA for the CDR3 is TGTGCCAGCAGTAGAATTGATAGGACAACGAACACCGGGGAGCTGTTTTTT. Amino acid sequence: CASSRIDRTTNTGELFF.

V is TRBV5-1 and J is TRBJ1-1; a possible D gene is TRBD1 (6 bases). The CDR3 totals 14 residues. Trimming cost V 0 bases and J 5 bases, with 11 bases left between them. From germline, CDR1 is SGHRS and CDR2 YFSETQ. CDR3 sequence: CASSLAGGGTEAFF. CDR3 DNA: TGCGCCAGCAGCTTGGCGGGAGGGGGGACTGAAGCTTTCTTT.